The source of this TCR beta chain is a study of shared clonotypes between healthy human individuals. Study background: The donor group consisted of a couple of women and a few men, aged 18 to 49.

This clone appeared once. Its matching antigen is unknown. CDR3 size: 13 residues. Trimming shortened V by 5 bases and J by 4 bases, and 11 bases separated the two germline ends. Germline loops: CDR1 SGHNT, CDR2 YENEEA. This table comes from immunoSEQ multiplex PCR, and its TCRdb copy is limited to in-frame clones, with some not included. The table has some 2,500,000 clones, over 85% seen once. Study-level findings and limits: Compared with memory subsets, naive subsets generally had larger estimated richness. Around 5% was the fraction of naive CD4 clonotypes found shared across several donors.

This sequence was found in a man in his late teens or twenties in good health. Some clones in this sample may be carry-over from other donors' samples. The sample consisted of naive CD4+ T cells from PBMCs. As to subset: CD45RA+ positively selected. The chain has TRBV11-3 and TRBJ2-5, with D possibly matching TRBD1 (5 bases). DNA of the CDR3: TGTGCCAGCAGCGCTATTAGGGGAGAGACCCAGTACTTC. This gives the protein CASSAIRGETQYF. Together with reference TRBV11-3 and TRBJ2-5, the CDR3 gives the full variable domain: EAGVVQSPRYKIIEKKQPVAFWCNPISGHNTLYWYLQNLGQGPELLIRYENEEAVDDSQLPKDRFSAERLKGVDSTLKIQPAELGDSAVYLCASSAIRGETQYFGPGTRLLVL.